These T cell receptor beta chains were read from a single sample in a study of T cells in Graves' hyperthyroidism and ophthalmopathy. TCRdb recomputed calls from the multiplex PCR reads with MiXCR, one row per CDR3 protein. The sample lists a few hundred thousand distinct CDR3 sequences, 20% occurring once. The sample was blood. These receptors were taken from a man younger than 30 with Graves' hyperthyroidism. Each CDR3 is given with its conserved first and last residue. Fields, in order: V gene, J gene, clone size, D gene, CDR3 protein, CDR3 DNA. D genes are given only for firm matches. Clone size, where shown, is once, few, many, or a class for clones that have expanded.

v_call: TRBV6-2/TRBV6-3
j_call: TRBJ1-5
clone_size: many
d_call: TRBD1
cdr3_aa: CASTAGTGGKPQHF
cdr3_nt: TGTGCCAGCACTGCCGGGACAGGGGGGAAGCCCCAGCATTTT

v_call: TRBV4-1
j_call: TRBJ2-7
clone_size: NA
d_call: TRBD1
cdr3_aa: CASSQGIGQVYEQYF
cdr3_nt: TGCGCCAGCAGCCAGGGGATCGGACAGGTCTACGAGCAGTACTTC

v_call: TRBV19
j_call: TRBJ1-5
clone_size: NA
d_call: NA
cdr3_aa: CASSIAAGVSNQPQHF
cdr3_nt: TGTGCCAGTAGTATCGCTGCGGGGGTAAGCAATCAGCCCCAGCATTTT

v_call: TRBV28
j_call: TRBJ1-3
clone_size: NA
d_call: NA
cdr3_aa: CASSRGTAPNTIYF
cdr3_nt: TGTGCCAGCAGCCGCGGGACGGCGCCAAACACCATATATTTT

v_call: TRBV5-1
j_call: TRBJ1-1
clone_size: many
d_call: NA
cdr3_aa: CASSFVQGDTEAFF
cdr3_nt: TGCGCCAGCAGCTTTGTCCAGGGTGACACTGAAGCTTTCTTT

v_call: TRBV10-1
j_call: TRBJ2-1
clone_size: NA
d_call: NA
cdr3_aa: CASSDGAAGTWNEQFF
cdr3_nt: TGCGCCAGCAGTGACGGAGCGGCGGGGACCTGGAATGAGCAGTTCTTC

v_call: TRBV12-5
j_call: TRBJ2-7
clone_size: many
d_call: NA
cdr3_aa: CASGPSPGTLPYEQYF
cdr3_nt: TGTGCTAGTGGTCCGAGCCCAGGGACCCTACCCTACGAGCAGTACTTC

v_call: TRBV11-2
j_call: TRBJ2-2
clone_size: many
d_call: NA
cdr3_aa: CASSLDRVNTGELFF
cdr3_nt: TGTGCCAGCAGCTTAGACAGGGTGAACACCGGGGAGCTGTTTTTT

v_call: TRBV6-1
j_call: TRBJ1-1
clone_size: NA
d_call: TRBD1
cdr3_aa: CATDAGQGDTEAFF
cdr3_nt: TGTGCCACCGATGCGGGACAGGGGGACACTGAAGCTTTCTTT

v_call: TRBV28
j_call: TRBJ1-2
clone_size: NA
d_call: TRBD1
cdr3_aa: CASSLGGQGIGGYTF
cdr3_nt: TGTGCCAGCAGTTTGGGCGGACAGGGGATTGGTGGCTACACCTTC

v_call: TRBV5-6
j_call: TRBJ2-2
clone_size: many
d_call: TRBD2
cdr3_aa: CASSLGSGGLDTGELFF
cdr3_nt: TGTGCCAGCAGCTTGGGGAGCGGGGGCCTTGACACCGGGGAGCTGTTTTTT

v_call: TRBV28
j_call: TRBJ1-5
clone_size: many
d_call: TRBD1
cdr3_aa: CASRSVRTGLSNQPQHF
cdr3_nt: TGTGCCAGCAGGTCAGTAAGGACAGGGCTCAGCAATCAGCCCCAGCATTTT

v_call: TRBV28
j_call: TRBJ2-2
clone_size: NA
d_call: NA
cdr3_aa: CASGDENTGELFF
cdr3_nt: TGTGCCTCAGGGGACGAAAACACCGGGGAGCTGTTTTTT

v_call: TRBV2
j_call: TRBJ2-5
clone_size: NA
d_call: NA
cdr3_aa: CATSFGETQYF
cdr3_nt: TGTGCCACCTCCTTCGGGGAGACCCAGTACTTC

v_call: TRBV20-1
j_call: TRBJ1-1
clone_size: NA
d_call: NA
cdr3_aa: CSAKTGPLAAFF
cdr3_nt: TGCAGTGCTAAGACAGGACCCCTGGCCGCTTTCTTT

v_call: TRBV11-2
j_call: TRBJ1-1
clone_size: many
d_call: NA
cdr3_aa: CASSLGSRSKNTEAFF
cdr3_nt: TGTGCCAGCAGCTTAGGGAGTCGCAGTAAGAACACTGAAGCTTTCTTT

v_call: TRBV25-1
j_call: TRBJ1-5
clone_size: NA
d_call: NA
cdr3_aa: CASSETGSSNQPQRF
cdr3_nt: TGTGCCAGCAGTGAAACCGGGTCGTCCAATCAGCCCCAGCGTTTT

v_call: TRBV11-2
j_call: TRBJ2-7
clone_size: NA
d_call: NA
cdr3_aa: CASSHGGSEQYF
cdr3_nt: TGTGCCAGCAGCCACGGAGGCTCCGAGCAGTACTTC

v_call: TRBV12-3/TRBV12-4
j_call: TRBJ1-2
clone_size: many
d_call: TRBD1
cdr3_aa: CASSFTGADRYTF
cdr3_nt: TGTGCCAGCAGTTTCACAGGGGCCGATCGCTACACCTTC